This T cell receptor (beta chain) derives from a study of T cell responses to AZD1222 COVID-19 vaccine. The junction had 4 bases not matched to a gene; V was cut back by 5 bases and J by 3 bases. Germline lookup yields CDR1 LGHDT and CDR2 YNNKEL (reference sequence). The CDR3 runs to 13 residues. Here immunoSEQ multiplex PCR was the method, and the copy in TCRdb shows in-frame clones only, minus some. The sample lists about 99,000 clones; 87% were seen once. The material was peripheral blood, obtained on day 0 of AZD1222 vaccination. The sequence derives from an adult in good health. This sequence joins TRBV3-1 (or the pseudogene TRBV3-2) and TRBJ2-7, with 7 bases matching TRBD2. The CDR3 here is CASSVGTNYEQYF. CDR3 nucleotide sequence: TGTGCCAGCAGCGTGGGGACTAACTACGAGCAGTACTTC.